Listed below are T cell receptor beta chains from one sample, sequenced in a study of T cells expressing NK-cell markers. TCRdb reprocessed the 5' RACE reads and stores each CDR3 protein as one record, lacking DNA. The table for this sample gives about 450,000 distinct CDR3 sequences. The specimen sequenced was blood T cells: a sorted CD56 or NKG2C T cell subset, CD4+ or CD8+ T cells, or bulk PBMC T cells (not recorded which). The receptors derive from a woman aged 18 to 75 in good health. Each CDR3 is given with its conserved first and last residue.

J gene: TRBJ2-7
V gene: TRBV7-9
CDR3 protein: CASSLGPGVGYEQYF

J gene: TRBJ2-3
V gene: TRBV24-1
CDR3 protein: CATSDLGTGNTDTQYF

J gene: TRBJ2-5
V gene: TRBV6-6
CDR3 protein: CATLRPGKETQYF

J gene: TRBJ2-1
V gene: TRBV12-3/TRBV12-4
CDR3 protein: CASSFPIAGNSYNEQFF

J gene: TRBJ2-3
V gene: TRBV12-3/TRBV12-4
CDR3 protein: CASSLRQNTDTQYF

J gene: TRBJ2-7
V gene: TRBV6-2/TRBV6-3
CDR3 protein: CASRQAGGSSYEQYF

J gene: TRBJ2-2
V gene: TRBV9
CDR3 protein: CASSPAGGPTGELFF

J gene: TRBJ2-5
V gene: TRBV5-4
CDR3 protein: CASSRKSETQYF

J gene: TRBJ1-3
V gene: TRBV12-5
CDR3 protein: CASGSRSGNTIYF

J gene: TRBJ2-7
V gene: TRBV7-2
CDR3 protein: CASSSRDRATYEQYF

J gene: TRBJ2-4
V gene: TRBV7-2
CDR3 protein: CASSLGVTKNIQYF

J gene: TRBJ2-1
V gene: TRBV20-1
CDR3 protein: CSASSPGTRGGNEQFF

J gene: TRBJ2-1
V gene: TRBV12-3/TRBV12-4
CDR3 protein: CASRGASYNEQFF

J gene: TRBJ2-2
V gene: TRBV3-1
CDR3 protein: CASSQGAGNTGELFF

J gene: TRBJ1-1
V gene: TRBV10-3
CDR3 protein: CAIRDSAGEVSRPEAFF

J gene: TRBJ1-6
V gene: TRBV20-1
CDR3 protein: CSAPTLSGYNSPLHF

J gene: TRBJ2-2
V gene: TRBV12-3/TRBV12-4
CDR3 protein: CASSWGPNTGELFF

J gene: TRBJ2-5
V gene: TRBV27
CDR3 protein: CASSSGQGFVGQETQYF

J gene: TRBJ2-1
V gene: TRBV10-3
CDR3 protein: CAISPRTSGPYNEQFF

J gene: TRBJ2-2
V gene: TRBV12-3/TRBV12-4
CDR3 protein: CASSSALTGKRVGELFF

J gene: TRBJ1-1
V gene: TRBV12-3/TRBV12-4
CDR3 protein: CASSPQNTEAFF

J gene: TRBJ2-5
V gene: TRBV20-1
CDR3 protein: CSAASRTPSSETQYF

J gene: TRBJ2-2
V gene: TRBV6-1
CDR3 protein: CASREDRRHTGELFF

J gene: TRBJ1-5
V gene: TRBV5-1
CDR3 protein: CASSLDTGKGQPQHF

J gene: TRBJ1-1
V gene: TRBV12-3/TRBV12-4
CDR3 protein: CASSPLRGQGAFF

J gene: TRBJ2-1
V gene: TRBV29-1
CDR3 protein: CSVGVYNEQFF

J gene: TRBJ2-1
V gene: TRBV29-1
CDR3 protein: CSVEGGRANYEQFF

J gene: TRBJ2-5
V gene: TRBV4-3
CDR3 protein: CASSQGGGTGTRETQYF

J gene: TRBJ1-2
V gene: TRBV7-3
CDR3 protein: CASSPIEDSPYGYTF

J gene: TRBJ2-1
V gene: TRBV4-1
CDR3 protein: CASSQDGGAIVPYNEQFF

J gene: TRBJ1-2
V gene: TRBV9
CDR3 protein: CASSPDGGLRGGYTF

J gene: TRBJ2-1
V gene: TRBV11-2
CDR3 protein: CASSRSGQWGEQFF

J gene: TRBJ2-1
V gene: TRBV6-5
CDR3 protein: CASSYLAEQFF

J gene: TRBJ2-7
V gene: TRBV19
CDR3 protein: CASSISGYSDEQYF

J gene: TRBJ2-7
V gene: TRBV27
CDR3 protein: CASRDRASYEQYF

J gene: TRBJ2-1
V gene: TRBV9
CDR3 protein: CASSVAPDFYPEQFF

J gene: TRBJ2-7
V gene: TRBV5-1
CDR3 protein: CASRAGSSYEQYF

J gene: TRBJ2-5
V gene: TRBV29-1
CDR3 protein: CSADLGGVETQYF

J gene: TRBJ2-3
V gene: TRBV6-2/TRBV6-3
CDR3 protein: CASKAGSSTDTQYF

J gene: TRBJ2-4
V gene: TRBV7-2
CDR3 protein: CASRRGGGGKNIQYF

J gene: TRBJ2-1
V gene: TRBV5-1
CDR3 protein: CASDPSGSFYNEQFF

J gene: TRBJ2-1
V gene: TRBV5-1
CDR3 protein: CASSLGTSTYNEQFF

J gene: TRBJ2-2
V gene: TRBV5-6
CDR3 protein: CASREQSNTGELFF